The 19 T cell receptor beta chains given below trace back to one sample, sequenced in a study of metastatic and nonmetastatic thyroid tumors. Before thyroid surgery, none of the patients had received any treatment. Using MiXCR, TCRdb re-called clones from the PCR reads. The sample carries some 69,000 clones, approximately 14% recorded once. Sequences were obtained from blood. These receptors came from a male donor with papillary thyroid cancer or a benign thyroid nodule (not recorded which). Some clones in this sample may be carry-over from other donors' samples.

This clone showed up just a few times. J is TRBJ2-7 and V is TRBV5-6, with D possibly being TRBD2 (5 bases). With 4 bases removed from V and 6 bases from J, the gap between germline ends came to 11 bases. The germline CDR1 and CDR2 sequences are SGHDT and YYEEEE. This CDR3 contains 12 residues. DNA for the CDR3: TGTGCCAGCAGCCTTGGACTCCTCGAGCAGTACTTC. As protein: CASSLGLLEQYF.

This clone was picked up a small number of times. The rearrangement joins TRBV12-3 or TRBV12-4 to TRBJ2-1; 8 bases map to TRBD1. The CDR3 has 15 residues. With V trimmed by 7 bases and J by 7 bases, 12 bases remained unmatched. The CDR3 nucleotides read TGTGCCAGCATCCCCACAGGGGGGAGATGGAATGAGCAGTTCTTC. Translation: CASIPTGGRWNEQFF.

At least ten counts were recorded for this clone. The chain recombines TRBV4-1 with TRBJ2-3, with 8 bases that match TRBD2. There are 17 residues in the CDR3. CDR1 is MGHRA and CDR2 is YSYEKL in the germline V gene. V trimming: 0 bases; J trimming: 3 bases; junction bases outside the gene matches: 8. The CDR3 sequence: CASSQDPAGASTDTQYF. Written as DNA, the CDR3 is TGCGCCAGCAGCCAAGACCCAGCGGGAGCGTCTACAGATACGCAGTATTTT.

This clone was counted ten times or more. This sequence may be a read error, since a much larger clone differs from it by one base. This sequence joins TRBV7-3 and TRBJ2-2; D remains unclear. The germline V gene encodes CDR1 SGHTA and CDR2 FQGTGA. This CDR3 contains 12 residues. Between the trimmed V and J ends, which lost 5 bases and 2 bases, there was a span of 3 bases. This CDR3 reads CASSHNTGELFF. The CDR3 nucleotides read TGTGCCAGCAGCCATAACACCGGGGAGCTGTTTTTT.

This clone was recorded many times. The CDR3 protein is CASFQRTEPYEQYF. The CDR3 DNA sequence: TGTGCCAGCTTTCAACGGACAGAACCGTACGAGCAGTACTTC. The V call is TRBV6-1, the J call TRBJ2-7; TRBD1 might be the D (6 bases). The ends were cut back, 8 bases at V and 4 bases at J, with 18 bases in the middle. Per germline, CDR1 MNHNS and CDR2 SASEGT. This CDR3 is 14 amino acids long.

This clone has only a few counts. This could be a read error, since a much larger clone is one nucleotide away. The chain links TRBV10-3 to TRBJ2-3; TRBD1 matches 11 bases. Germline CDR1 and CDR2: ENHRY and SYGVKD. V lost 5 bases, J lost 6 bases, and 13 bases stayed unmatched. CDR3 length equals 17 residues. Here the CDR3 DNA reads TGTGCCATCAGTTCGGGTTCCGGGACAGGGGGTTCGGATACGCAGTATTTT. Translating gives CAISSGSGTGGSDTQYF.

This clone was picked up many times. This chain links TRBV12-3 or TRBV12-4 with TRBJ2-2; TRBD1 aligns across 10 bases. V lost 2 bases to trimming and J lost 4 bases; unmatched junction nucleotides: 4. The CDR3 contains 16 residues. CDR3: CASSLRQGAGTGELFF. The DNA for the CDR3 is TGTGCCAGCAGTTTAAGACAGGGGGCCGGCACCGGGGAGCTGTTTTTT.

This clone was seen repeatedly, ten times or more. The V and J genes are TRBV6-2 or TRBV6-3 and TRBJ1-1; 8 nucleotides align to TRBD1. This CDR3 comprises 12 residues. The trim removed 2 bases at V and 13 bases at J, leaving 6 bases unmatched. Germline-derived CDR1 and CDR2 are MNHEY and SVGEGT. CDR3 protein: CASSYKGQVYFF. The CDR3 DNA follows: TGTGCCAGCAGTTACAAGGGACAGGTCTATTTCTTT.

This clone was counted at least ten times. V gene TRBV20-1 combines with J gene TRBJ1-4; D is possibly TRBD1 (5 bases). The CDR3 runs 14 residues. Trimming removed 6 bases from V and 5 bases from J, with 16 bases in between. The germline gives CDR1 DFQATT, CDR2 SNEGSKA (reference sequence). The CDR3 sequence: CSARDSGGNEKLFF. The DNA of the CDR3 is TGCAGTGCCCGAGACAGTGGGGGGAATGAAAAACTGTTTTTT.

This clone appeared many times. The chain uses TRBV7-3 and TRBJ2-2, with D unclear. Trimming cost V 3 bases and J 7 bases, with 3 bases left between them. CDR1 SGHTA and CDR2 FQGTGA come from the germline V gene. This CDR3 is 11 amino acids long. The CDR3 DNA follows: TGTGCCAGCAGCTTCGGCGGGGAGCTGTTTTTT. Translated, it gives CASSFGGELFF. Looking up the rest from reference TRBV7-3 and TRBJ2-2 gives the full variable domain: GAGVSQTPSNKVTEKGKYVELRCDPISGHTALYWYRQSLGQGPEFLIYFQGTGAADDSGLPNDRFFAVRPEGSVSTLKIQRTERGDSAVYLCASSFGGELFFGEGSRLTVL.

With regard to this clone: This may arise from a read error, as a much more abundant clone is one base away. The CDR3 sequence is CASSLGRHSDNEKLFF. In nucleotides, the CDR3 is TGCGCCAGCAGCCTGGGCCGCCACAGTGATAATGAAAAACTGTTTTTT. The rearrangement joins TRBV5-1 to TRBJ1-4; no clear D. The CDR3 has 16 residues. V was cut by 4 bases and J by 4 bases, with 17 bases left in between. The V gene's germline CDR1 is SGHRS and CDR2 YFSETQ.

This clone was seen repeatedly, ten times or more. V gene TRBV9 combines with J gene TRBJ2-1, with 10 bases aligning to TRBD2. Germline V lookup: CDR1 SGDLS, CDR2 YYNGEE. CDR3 length: 14 residues. The junction had 5 bases not matched to a gene; V was cut back by 3 bases and J by 8 bases. CDR3 sequence reads: CASSGPGTSDEQFF. The CDR3 nucleotides are TGTGCCAGCAGCGGACCCGGGACTAGCGATGAGCAGTTCTTC.

The chain is built from TRBV10-1 and TRBJ2-1, with TRBD2 as a possible D gene (5 bases). CDR1 WNHNN and CDR2 SYGVQD come from the germline V gene (reference sequence). Deletions cut 5 bases from V and 0 bases from J, with 11 bases between. This CDR3 has 15 residues. CDR3 loop: CASSRGSISYNEQFF. In nucleotides, the CDR3 is TGCGCCAGCAGTCGGGGTTCGATCTCCTACAATGAGCAGTTCTTC.

In this sample, this clone turned up many times. The chain links TRBV6-2 or TRBV6-3 to TRBJ2-1; the D call may be TRBD1 or TRBD2 (5 bases each). CDR3 length equals 14 residues. Trimming left V 4 bases short and J 6 bases short, with 13 bases between. Germline assignment: CDR1 MNHEY and CDR2 SVGEGT. CDR3 loop: CASSSLRDPNEQFF. In nucleotides, the CDR3 is TGTGCCAGCAGTTCCCTCCGGGACCCCAATGAGCAGTTCTTC.

This clone was observed at least ten times. The genes are TRBV20-1 and TRBJ1-5, with D uncertain. Germline CDR1 and CDR2: DFQATT and SNEGSKA (reference sequence). The germline V and J ends were trimmed by 2 bases and 0 bases, with 8 bases remaining between them. CDR3 length: 14 residues. DNA of the CDR3: TGCAGTGCTAGACGGGCAGATAGCAATCAGCCCCAGCATTTT. Encoded protein: CSARRADSNQPQHF.

The chain has TRBV19 and TRBJ1-6; weak D call: TRBD1 (5 bases). The CDR3 covers 16 residues. Looked up from germline, CDR1 is LNHDA and CDR2 is SQIVND (reference sequence). The germline V and J ends were trimmed by 5 bases and 5 bases, with 16 bases remaining between them. The chain's CDR3 is CASSPSGTGHNSPLHF. DNA for the CDR3: TGTGCCAGTAGTCCCTCCGGGACTGGGCATAATTCACCCCTCCACTTT.

In this sample, this clone turned up many times. The chain combines TRBV6-1 with TRBJ1-2; D possibly corresponds to TRBD1 (6 bases). This CDR3 region has 14 residues. The V and J ends lost 6 bases and 4 bases respectively, with 15 bases between them. Germline lookup yields CDR1 MNHNS and CDR2 SASEGT. The DNA for the CDR3 is TGTGCCAGCAGGGCAGGACAGAGTCTCTATGGCTACACCTTC. The encoded protein is CASRAGQSLYGYTF.

This clone was picked up many times. The chain combines TRBV7-8 with TRBJ2-1; 7 nucleotides agree with TRBD1. Per the germline V gene, CDR1 is SGHVS and CDR2 is FQNEAQ. Unmatched junction bases numbered 8, after V lost 5 bases and J lost 4 bases. The CDR3 is made up of 15 amino acids. This chain's CDR3 is CASSPQTGRYNEQFF. DNA for the CDR3: TGTGCCAGCAGCCCTCAGACAGGGCGTTACAATGAGCAGTTCTTC.

This clone has at least ten counts. The chain combines TRBV7-8 with TRBJ2-7; 11 bases fit TRBD2. V lost 5 bases and J lost 2; bases outside the gene matches: 11. The CDR3 length is 17 residues. Germline V gene lookup returns CDR1 SGHVS and CDR2 FQNEAQ. CDR3 region: CASSRRILAGGAYEQYF. The DNA of the CDR3 is TGTGCCAGCAGCCGTCGGATCCTAGCGGGAGGTGCCTACGAGCAGTACTTC.